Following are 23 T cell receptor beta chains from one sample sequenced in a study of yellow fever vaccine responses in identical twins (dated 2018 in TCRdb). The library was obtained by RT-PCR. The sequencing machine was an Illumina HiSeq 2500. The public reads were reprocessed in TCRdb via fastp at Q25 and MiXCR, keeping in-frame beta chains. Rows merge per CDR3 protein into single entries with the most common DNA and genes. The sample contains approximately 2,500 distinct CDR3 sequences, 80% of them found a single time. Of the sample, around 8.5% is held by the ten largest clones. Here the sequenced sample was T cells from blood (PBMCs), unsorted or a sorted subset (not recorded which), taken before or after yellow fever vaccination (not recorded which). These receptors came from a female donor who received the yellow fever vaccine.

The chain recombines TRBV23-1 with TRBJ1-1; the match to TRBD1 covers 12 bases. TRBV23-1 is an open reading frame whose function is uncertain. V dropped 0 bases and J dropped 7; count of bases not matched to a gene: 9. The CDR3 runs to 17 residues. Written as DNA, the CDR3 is TGCGCCAGCAGTCAATCCCCCCGGGACAGGGGGCTGGGTGAAGCTTTCTTT. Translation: CASSQSPRDRGLGEAFF.

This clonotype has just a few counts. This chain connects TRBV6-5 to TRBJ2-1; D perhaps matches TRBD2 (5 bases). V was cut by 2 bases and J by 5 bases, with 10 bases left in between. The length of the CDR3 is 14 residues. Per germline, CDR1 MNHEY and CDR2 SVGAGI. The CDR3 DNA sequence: TGTGCCAGCAGTTACGTGGACGGGGACAATGAGCAGTTCTTC. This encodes CASSYVDGDNEQFF.

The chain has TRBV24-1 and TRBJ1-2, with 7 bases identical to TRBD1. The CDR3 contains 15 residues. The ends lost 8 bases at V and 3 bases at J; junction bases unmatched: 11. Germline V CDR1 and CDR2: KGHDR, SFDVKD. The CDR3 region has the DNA TGTGCCACCAAAACAGGGGTATGGTTGGACTATGGCTACACCTTC. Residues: CATKTGVWLDYGYTF.

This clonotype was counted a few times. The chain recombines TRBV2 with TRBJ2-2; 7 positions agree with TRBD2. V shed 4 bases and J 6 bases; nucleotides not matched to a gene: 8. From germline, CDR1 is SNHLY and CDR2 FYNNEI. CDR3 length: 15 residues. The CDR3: CASSAGTTAPGELFF. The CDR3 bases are TGTGCCAGCAGTGCCGGGACTACAGCCCCCGGGGAGCTGTTTTTT.

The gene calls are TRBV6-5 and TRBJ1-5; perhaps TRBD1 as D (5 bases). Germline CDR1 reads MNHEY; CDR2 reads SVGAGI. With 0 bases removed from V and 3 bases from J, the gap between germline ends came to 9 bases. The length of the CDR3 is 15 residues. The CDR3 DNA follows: TGTGCCAGCAGTTACTCGAAGGGGTACAATCAGCCCCAGCATTTT. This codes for CASSYSKGYNQPQHF.

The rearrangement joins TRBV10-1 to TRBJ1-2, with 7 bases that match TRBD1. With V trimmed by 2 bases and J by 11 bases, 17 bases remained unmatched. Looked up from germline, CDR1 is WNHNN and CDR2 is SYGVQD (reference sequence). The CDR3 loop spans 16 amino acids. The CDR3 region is CASSEPGTVAPGRYTF. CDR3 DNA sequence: TGCGCCAGCAGTGAGCCCGGGACAGTAGCCCCAGGGCGTTACACCTTC.

The DNA for the CDR3 is TGCGCCAGCAGCAAAAGCAATGAAGCTTTCTTT. The encoded protein is CASSKSNEAFF. V gene TRBV4-1 combines with J gene TRBJ1-1; D gene uncertain. This CDR3 is built from 11 residues. The germline V gene encodes CDR1 MGHRA and CDR2 YSYEKL. The V end lost 5 bases, the J end lost 7 bases, and 8 bases lay between the germline ends.

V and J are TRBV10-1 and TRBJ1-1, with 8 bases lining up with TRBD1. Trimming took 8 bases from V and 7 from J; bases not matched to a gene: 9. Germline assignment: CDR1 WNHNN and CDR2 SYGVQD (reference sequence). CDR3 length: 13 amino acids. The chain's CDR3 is CASRRKTGDEAFF. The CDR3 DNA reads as TGCGCCAGCCGACGGAAGACAGGGGATGAAGCTTTCTTT.

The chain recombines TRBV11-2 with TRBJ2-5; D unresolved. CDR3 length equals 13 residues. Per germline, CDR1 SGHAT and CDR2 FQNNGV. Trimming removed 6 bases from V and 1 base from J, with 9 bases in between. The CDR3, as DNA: TGTGCCAGCAGTTTCCCCCCCCAAGAGACCCAGTACTTC. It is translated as CASSFPPQETQYF.

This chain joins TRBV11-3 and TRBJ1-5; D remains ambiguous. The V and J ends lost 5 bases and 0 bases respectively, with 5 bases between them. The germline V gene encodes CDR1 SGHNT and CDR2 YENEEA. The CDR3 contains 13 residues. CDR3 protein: CASSPYSNQPQHF. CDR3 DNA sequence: TGTGCCAGCAGCCCCTATAGCAATCAGCCCCAGCATTTT.

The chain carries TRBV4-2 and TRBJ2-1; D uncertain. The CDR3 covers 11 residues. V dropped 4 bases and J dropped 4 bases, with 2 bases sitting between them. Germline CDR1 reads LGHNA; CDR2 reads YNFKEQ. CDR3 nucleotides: TGTGCCAGCAGCCTATACAATGAGCAGTTCTTC. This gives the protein CASSLYNEQFF.

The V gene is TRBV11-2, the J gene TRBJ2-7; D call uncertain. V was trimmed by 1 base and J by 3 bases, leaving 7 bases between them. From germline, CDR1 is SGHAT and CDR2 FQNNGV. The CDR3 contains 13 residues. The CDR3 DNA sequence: TGTGCCAGCAGCTTAGTCTCTCTCTACGAGCAGTACTTC. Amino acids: CASSLVSLYEQYF.

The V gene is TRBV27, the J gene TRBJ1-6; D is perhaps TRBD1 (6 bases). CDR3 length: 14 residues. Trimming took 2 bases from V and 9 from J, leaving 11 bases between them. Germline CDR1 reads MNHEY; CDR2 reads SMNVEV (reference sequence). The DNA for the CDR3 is TGTGCCAGCAGTTTAGGGGGGCTGGCTTCACCCCTCCACTTT. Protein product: CASSLGGLASPLHF.

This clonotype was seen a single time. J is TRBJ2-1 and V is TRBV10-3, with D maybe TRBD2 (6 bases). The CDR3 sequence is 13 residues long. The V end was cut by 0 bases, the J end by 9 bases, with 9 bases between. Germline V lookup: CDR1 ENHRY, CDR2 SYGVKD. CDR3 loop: CAISESGSGEQFF. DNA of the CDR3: TGTGCCATCAGTGAGTCTGGTAGCGGTGAGCAGTTCTTC.

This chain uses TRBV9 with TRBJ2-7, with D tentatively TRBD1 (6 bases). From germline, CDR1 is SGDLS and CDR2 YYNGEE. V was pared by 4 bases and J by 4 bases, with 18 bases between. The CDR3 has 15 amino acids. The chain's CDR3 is CASSPTPGHEYEQYF. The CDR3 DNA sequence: TGTGCCAGCAGCCCAACACCGGGACACGAGTACGAGCAGTACTTC. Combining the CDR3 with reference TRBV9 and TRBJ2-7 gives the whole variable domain DSGVTQTPKHLITATGQRVTLRCSPRSGDLSVYWYQQSLDQGLQFLIQYYNGEERAKGNILERFSAQQFPDLHSELNLSSLELGDSALYFCASSPTPGHEYEQYFGPGTRLTVT.

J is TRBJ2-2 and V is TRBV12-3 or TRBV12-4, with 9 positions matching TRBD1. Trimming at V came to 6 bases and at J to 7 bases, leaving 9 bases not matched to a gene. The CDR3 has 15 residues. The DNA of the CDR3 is TGTGCCAGCAGCCGCGGACAGGGGAGTATCGGGGAGCTGTTTTTT. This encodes CASSRGQGSIGELFF.

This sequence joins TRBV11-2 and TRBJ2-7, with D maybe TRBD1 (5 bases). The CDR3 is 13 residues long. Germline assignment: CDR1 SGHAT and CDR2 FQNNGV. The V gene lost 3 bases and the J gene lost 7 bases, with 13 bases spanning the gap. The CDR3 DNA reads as TGTGCCAGCAGCTTGTGGGGCCAGGAAGAGCAGTACGTC. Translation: CASSLWGQEEQYV.

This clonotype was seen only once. The CDR3: CASSWGFYGYTF. The CDR3 DNA reads TGTGCCAGCAGCTGGGGTTTCTATGGCTACACCTTC. This rearrangement joins TRBV7-3 to TRBJ1-2; D not certain. The CDR3 is made up of 12 amino acids. V lost 4 bases and J 4 bases, leaving 7 bases between the germline ends. Germline V gives CDR1 SGHTA, CDR2 FQGTGA.

CDR3 in DNA: TGCAGTGCTAGAGATATGGTGGTCTCCTACGAGCAGTACTTC. This codes for CSARDMVVSYEQYF. The J gene is TRBJ2-7, the V gene TRBV20-1; D is undetermined. Trimming cost V 0 bases and J 0 bases, with 9 bases left between them. The CDR3 has 14 amino acids. Germline CDR1 DFQATT, CDR2 SNEGSKA (reference sequence).

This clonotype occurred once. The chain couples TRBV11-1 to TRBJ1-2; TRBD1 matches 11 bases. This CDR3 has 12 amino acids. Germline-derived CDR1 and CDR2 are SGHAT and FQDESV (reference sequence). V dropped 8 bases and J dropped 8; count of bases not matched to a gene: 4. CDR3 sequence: CASSDRGLGYTF. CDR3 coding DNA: TGTGCCAGCTCGGACAGGGGGCTCGGCTACACCTTC.

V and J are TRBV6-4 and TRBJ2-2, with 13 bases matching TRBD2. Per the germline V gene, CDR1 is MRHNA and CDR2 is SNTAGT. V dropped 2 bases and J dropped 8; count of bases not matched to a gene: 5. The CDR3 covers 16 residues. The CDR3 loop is CASSDQGTSGIGELFF. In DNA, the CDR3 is TGTGCCAGCAGTGACCAAGGGACTAGCGGGATAGGGGAGCTGTTTTTT.

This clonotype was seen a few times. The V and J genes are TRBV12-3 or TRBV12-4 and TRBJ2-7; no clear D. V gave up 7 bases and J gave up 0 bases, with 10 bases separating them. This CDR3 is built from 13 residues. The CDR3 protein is CASTGPLSYEQYF. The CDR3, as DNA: TGTGCCAGCACCGGACCCCTCTCCTACGAGCAGTACTTC.

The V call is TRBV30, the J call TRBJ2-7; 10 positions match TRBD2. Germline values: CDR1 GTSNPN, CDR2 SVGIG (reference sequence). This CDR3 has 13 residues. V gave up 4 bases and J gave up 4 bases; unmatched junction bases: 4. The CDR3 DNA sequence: TGTGCCTGGACTAGCGGGAGCTCGTACGAGCAGTACTTC. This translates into CAWTSGSSYEQYF.